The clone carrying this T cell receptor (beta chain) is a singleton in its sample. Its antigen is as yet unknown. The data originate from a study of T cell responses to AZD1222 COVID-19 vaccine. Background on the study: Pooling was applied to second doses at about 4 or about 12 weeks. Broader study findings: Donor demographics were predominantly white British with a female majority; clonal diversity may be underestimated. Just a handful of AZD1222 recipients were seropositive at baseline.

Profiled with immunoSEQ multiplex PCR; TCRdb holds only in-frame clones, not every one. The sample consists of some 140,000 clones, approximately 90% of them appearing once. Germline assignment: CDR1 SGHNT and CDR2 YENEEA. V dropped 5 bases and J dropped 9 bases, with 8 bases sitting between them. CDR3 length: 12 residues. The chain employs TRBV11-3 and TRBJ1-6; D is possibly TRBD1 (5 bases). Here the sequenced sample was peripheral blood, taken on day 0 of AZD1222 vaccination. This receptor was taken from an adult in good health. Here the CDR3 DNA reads TGTGCCAGCAGCCCCGGGGGTTCACCCCTCCACTTT. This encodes CASSPGGSPLHF.